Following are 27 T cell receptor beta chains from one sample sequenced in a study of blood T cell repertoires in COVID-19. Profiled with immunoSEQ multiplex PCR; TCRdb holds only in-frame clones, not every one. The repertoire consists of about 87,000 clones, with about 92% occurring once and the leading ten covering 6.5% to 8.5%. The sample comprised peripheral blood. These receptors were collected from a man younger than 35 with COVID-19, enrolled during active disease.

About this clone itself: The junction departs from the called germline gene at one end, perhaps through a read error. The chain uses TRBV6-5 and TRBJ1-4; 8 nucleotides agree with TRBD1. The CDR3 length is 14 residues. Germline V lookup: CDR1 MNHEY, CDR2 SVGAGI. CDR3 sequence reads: CASRNTGGGEKLLF. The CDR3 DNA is TGTGCCAGCAGAAACACAGGGGGGGGTGAAAAACTGCTTTTT.

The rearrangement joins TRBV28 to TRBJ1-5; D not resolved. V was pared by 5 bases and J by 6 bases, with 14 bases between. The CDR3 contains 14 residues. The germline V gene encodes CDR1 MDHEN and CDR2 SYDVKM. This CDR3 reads CASSPPGFVQPQHF. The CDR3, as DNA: TGTGCCAGCAGTCCCCCGGGGTTTGTTCAGCCCCAGCATTTT.

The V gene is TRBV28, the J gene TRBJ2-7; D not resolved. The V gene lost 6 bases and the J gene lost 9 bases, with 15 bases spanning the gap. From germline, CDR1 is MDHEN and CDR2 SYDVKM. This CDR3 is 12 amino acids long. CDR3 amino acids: CASSPGRSGQYF. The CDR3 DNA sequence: TGTGCCAGCAGCCCAGGTCGGTCCGGGCAGTACTTC.

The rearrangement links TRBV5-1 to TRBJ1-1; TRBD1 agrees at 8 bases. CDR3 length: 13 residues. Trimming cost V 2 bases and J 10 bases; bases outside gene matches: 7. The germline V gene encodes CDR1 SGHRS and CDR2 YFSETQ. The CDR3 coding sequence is TGCGCCAGCAGCTTAGGGACAGGAGGACTAGCTTTCTTT. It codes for CASSLGTGGLAFF.

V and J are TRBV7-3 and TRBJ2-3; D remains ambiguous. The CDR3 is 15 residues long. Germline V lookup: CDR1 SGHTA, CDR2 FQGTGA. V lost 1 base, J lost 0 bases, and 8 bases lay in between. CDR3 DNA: TGTGCCAGCAGCTTAATCGCCACTAGCACAGATACGCAGTATTTT. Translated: CASSLIATSTDTQYF.

The CDR3 loop reads CASRDRSTSPLHF. Written as DNA, the CDR3 is TGCGCCAGCAGGGACAGGTCTACCTCACCCCTCCACTTT. The V gene is TRBV4-1, the J gene TRBJ1-6, with TRBD1 matching over 7 bases. Germline V gives CDR1 MGHRA, CDR2 YSYEKL. CDR3 length equals 13 residues. Trimming took 6 bases from V and 10 from J; bases not matched to a gene: 6.

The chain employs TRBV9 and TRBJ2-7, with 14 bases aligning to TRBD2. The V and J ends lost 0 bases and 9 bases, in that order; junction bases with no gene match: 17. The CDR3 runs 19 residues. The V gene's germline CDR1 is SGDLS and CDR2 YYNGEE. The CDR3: CASSVGGLAGVAAFERQYF. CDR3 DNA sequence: TGTGCCAGCAGCGTAGGGGGACTAGCGGGAGTTGCAGCATTCGAGCGGCAGTACTTC.

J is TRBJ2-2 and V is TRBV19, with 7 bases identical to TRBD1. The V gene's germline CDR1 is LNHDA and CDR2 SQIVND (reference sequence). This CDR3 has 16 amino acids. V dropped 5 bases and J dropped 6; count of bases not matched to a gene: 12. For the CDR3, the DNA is TGTGCCAGTAGTCCGCAACCCGACAGGGTGGCCGGGGAGCTGTTTTTT. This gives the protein CASSPQPDRVAGELFF.

CDR3 nucleotides: TGCGCCAGCAGCCAAGGGCCTTCAGACTACAATGAGCAGTTCTTC. Its translation is CASSQGPSDYNEQFF. This sequence joins TRBV4-3 and TRBJ2-1; no reliable D call. The CDR3 totals 15 residues. V was trimmed by 1 base and J by 3 bases, leaving 10 bases between them. Germline CDR1 LGHNA, CDR2 YSLEER.

CDR3 sequence (DNA): TGCAGCGTTGAAGATGAAAGGGACTTTCGCCCCCAAGAGACCCAGTACTTC. Translated: CSVEDERDFRPQETQYF. This rearrangement joins TRBV29-1 to TRBJ2-5; a weak D match, TRBD2 (6 bases). V was pared by 0 bases and J by 1 base, with 18 bases between. The CDR3 has 17 amino acids. From germline, CDR1 is SQVTM and CDR2 ANQGSEA.

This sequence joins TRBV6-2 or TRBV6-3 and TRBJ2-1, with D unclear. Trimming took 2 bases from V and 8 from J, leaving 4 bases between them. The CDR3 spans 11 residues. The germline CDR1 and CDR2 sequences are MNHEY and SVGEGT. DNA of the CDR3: TGTGCCAGCAGTTACACGGATGAGCAGTTCTTC. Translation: CASSYTDEQFF.

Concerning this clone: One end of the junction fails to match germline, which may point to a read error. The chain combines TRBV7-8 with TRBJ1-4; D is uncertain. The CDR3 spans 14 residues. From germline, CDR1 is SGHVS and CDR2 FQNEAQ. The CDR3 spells CASSLGGFNEKLLF. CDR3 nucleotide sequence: TGTGCCAGCAGCTTAGGCGGATTCAATGAAAAACTGCTTTTT.

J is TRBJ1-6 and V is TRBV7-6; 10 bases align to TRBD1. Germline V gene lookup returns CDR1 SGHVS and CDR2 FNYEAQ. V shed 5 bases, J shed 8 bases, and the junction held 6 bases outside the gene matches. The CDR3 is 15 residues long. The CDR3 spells CASSMGQGLDSPLHF. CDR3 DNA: TGTGCCAGCAGCATGGGACAGGGGTTGGATTCACCCCTCCACTTT.

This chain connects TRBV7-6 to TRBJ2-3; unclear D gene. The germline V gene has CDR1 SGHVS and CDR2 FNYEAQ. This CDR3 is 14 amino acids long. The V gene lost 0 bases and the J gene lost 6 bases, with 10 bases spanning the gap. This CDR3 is CASSLAELPDTQYF. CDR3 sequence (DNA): TGTGCCAGCAGCTTAGCCGAGCTTCCGGATACGCAGTATTTT.

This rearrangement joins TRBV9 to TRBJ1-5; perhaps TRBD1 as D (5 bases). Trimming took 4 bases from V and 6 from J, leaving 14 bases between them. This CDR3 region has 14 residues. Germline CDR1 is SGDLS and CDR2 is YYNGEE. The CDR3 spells CASSPTSGGQPQHF. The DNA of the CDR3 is TGTGCCAGCAGCCCCACTTCGGGGGGTCAGCCCCAGCATTTT.

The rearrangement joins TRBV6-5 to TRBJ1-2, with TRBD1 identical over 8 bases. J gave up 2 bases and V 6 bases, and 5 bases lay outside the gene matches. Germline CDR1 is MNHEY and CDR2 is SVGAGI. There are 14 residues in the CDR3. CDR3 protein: CASRVDRGNYGYTF. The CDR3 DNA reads TGTGCCAGCAGAGTCGACAGGGGCAACTATGGCTACACCTTC.

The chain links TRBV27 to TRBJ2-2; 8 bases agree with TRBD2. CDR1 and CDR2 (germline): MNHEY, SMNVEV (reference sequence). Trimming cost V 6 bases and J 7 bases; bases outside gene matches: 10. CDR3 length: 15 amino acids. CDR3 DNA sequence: TGTGCCAGCAGACCACCGGGACTAGGTTACGGGGAGCTGTTTTTT. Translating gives CASRPPGLGYGELFF.

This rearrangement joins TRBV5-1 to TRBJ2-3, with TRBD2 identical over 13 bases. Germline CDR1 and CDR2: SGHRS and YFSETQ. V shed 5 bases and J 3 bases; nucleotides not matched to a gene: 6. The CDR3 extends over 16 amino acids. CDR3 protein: CASRHGLAGVTDTQYF. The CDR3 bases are TGCGCCAGCAGACACGGACTAGCGGGAGTTACAGATACGCAGTATTTT.

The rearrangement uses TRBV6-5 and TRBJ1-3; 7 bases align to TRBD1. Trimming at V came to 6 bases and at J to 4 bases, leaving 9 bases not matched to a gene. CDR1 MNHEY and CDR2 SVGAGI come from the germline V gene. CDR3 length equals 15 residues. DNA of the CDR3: TGTGCCAGCAGCCTAAGACAGGGTACAGGAAACACCATATATTTT. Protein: CASSLRQGTGNTIYF.

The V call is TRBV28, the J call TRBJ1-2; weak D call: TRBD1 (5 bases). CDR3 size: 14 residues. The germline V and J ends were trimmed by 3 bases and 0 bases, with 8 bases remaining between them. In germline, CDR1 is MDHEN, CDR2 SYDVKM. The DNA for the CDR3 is TGTGCCAGCAGTTTGGGGCGGACTAACTATGGCTACACCTTC. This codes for CASSLGRTNYGYTF.

The CDR3, as DNA: TGTGCCTGGAGTCTGGCAGTTTTTAACACCGGGGAGCTGTTTTTT. It yields the protein CAWSLAVFNTGELFF. The chain combines TRBV30 with TRBJ2-2; D is unresolved. Germline lookup yields CDR1 GTSNPN and CDR2 SVGIG (reference sequence). The germline V and J ends were trimmed by 2 bases and 2 bases, with 12 bases remaining between them. The CDR3 contains 15 residues.

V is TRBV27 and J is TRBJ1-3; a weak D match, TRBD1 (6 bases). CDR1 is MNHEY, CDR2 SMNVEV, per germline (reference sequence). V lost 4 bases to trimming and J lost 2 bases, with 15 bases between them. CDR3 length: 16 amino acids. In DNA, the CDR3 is TGTGCCAGCAGTTCCAACCCCGGACAGACTGGAAACACCATATATTTT. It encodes CASSSNPGQTGNTIYF.

The CDR3 loop reads CASSSRPDEAFF. In nucleotides, the CDR3 is TGTGCCAGCAGTTCTAGACCCGATGAAGCTTTCTTT. The chain recombines TRBV27 with TRBJ1-1; D is unresolved. From germline, CDR1 is MNHEY and CDR2 SMNVEV (reference sequence). The CDR3 runs to 12 residues. V was pared by 4 bases and J by 7 bases, with 10 bases between.

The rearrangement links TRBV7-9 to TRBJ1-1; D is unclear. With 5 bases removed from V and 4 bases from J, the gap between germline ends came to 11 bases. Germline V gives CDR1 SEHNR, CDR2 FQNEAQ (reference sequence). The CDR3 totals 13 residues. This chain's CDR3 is CASSPPELTEAFF. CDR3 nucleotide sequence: TGTGCCAGCAGCCCCCCGGAGCTCACTGAAGCTTTCTTT.

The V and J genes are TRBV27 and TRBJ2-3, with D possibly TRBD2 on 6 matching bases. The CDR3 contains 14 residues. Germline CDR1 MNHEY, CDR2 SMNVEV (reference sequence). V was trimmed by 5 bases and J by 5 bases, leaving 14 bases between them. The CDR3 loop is CASSPSLSGDTQYF. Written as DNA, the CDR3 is TGTGCCAGCAGTCCGTCCCTTAGCGGAGATACGCAGTATTTT.

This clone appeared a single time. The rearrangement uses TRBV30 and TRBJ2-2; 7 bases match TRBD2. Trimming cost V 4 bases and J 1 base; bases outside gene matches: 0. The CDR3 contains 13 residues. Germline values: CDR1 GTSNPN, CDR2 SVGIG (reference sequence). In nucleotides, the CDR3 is TGTGCCTGGACTAGCGGGAACACCGGGGAGCTGTTTTTT. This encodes CAWTSGNTGELFF. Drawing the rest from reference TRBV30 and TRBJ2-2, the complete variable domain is SQTIHQWPATLVQPVGSPLSLECTVEGTSNPNLYWYRQAAGRGLQLLFYSVGIGQISSEVPQNLSASRPQDRQFILSSKKLLLSDSGFYLCAWTSGNTGELFFGEGSRLTVL.

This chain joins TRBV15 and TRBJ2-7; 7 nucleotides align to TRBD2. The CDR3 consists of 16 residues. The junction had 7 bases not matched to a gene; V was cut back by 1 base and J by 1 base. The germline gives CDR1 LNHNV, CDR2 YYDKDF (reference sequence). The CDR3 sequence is CATSRGPRGESYEQYF. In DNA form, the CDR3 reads TGTGCCACCAGCAGAGGACCCCGGGGGGAGTCCTACGAGCAGTACTTC. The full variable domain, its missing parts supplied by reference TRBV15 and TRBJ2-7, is DAMVIQNPRYQVTQFGKPVTLSCSQTLNHNVMYWYQQKSSQAPKLLFHYYDKDFNNEADTPDNFQSRRPNTSFCFLDIRSPGLGDTAMYLCATSRGPRGESYEQYFGPGTRLTVT.